The clone carrying this T cell receptor (beta chain) was observed a handful of times. No antigen is known for it. cDNA libraries for TCR alpha and TCR beta, carrying sample barcodes and UMIs, came from 5'RACE with constant-segment primers. TCRdb analysed the 5' RACE reads with MiXCR anew, one entry per CDR3 protein. The table lists approximately 410,000 distinct CDR3 sequences, 20% to 30% of them singletons, with about an eighth in the top ten. This record belongs to a study of T-cell memory formation after mild COVID-19. Study-wide points: There were some responding clones in pre-infection memory, which suggested that cross-reactive memory had joined. Clones that contracted from day 15 to 85 had balanced CD4/CD8; later expanders were CD4+ biased.

J was trimmed by 7 bases and V by 0 bases; bases with no gene match: 5. Germline V CDR1 and CDR2: ENHRY, SYGVKD. The CDR3 sequence is 16 residues long. The source material was PBMCs or a T cell subset sorted from them (not recorded which). The receptor's source is an adult woman who had mild COVID-19 (a few samples of this study predate the infection). Cell type and time point are not known. The V call is TRBV10-3, the J call TRBJ2-1; 11 positions match TRBD1. The CDR3 sequence is CAISESGDRGLNEQFF. The CDR3 nucleotides read TGTGCCATCAGTGAGTCCGGGGACAGGGGGTTGAATGAGCAGTTCTTC.